This T cell receptor (beta chain) was recovered during a study of blood T cell repertoires in COVID-19. Study information: Researchers got acute and convalescent COVID-19 samples from the United States, Italy and Spain. From T cells, B-cell-depleted T cells, or PBMCs came the material, which was cDNA or gDNA.

Authors' data handling: Amplification of reference gene primers was used by the study to estimate nucleated cell counts. The repertoire was sequenced with immunoSEQ multiplex PCR; TCRdb's copy has only in-frame clones and lacks some. V, J and clone size derive from that table, while D and trimming were established from the DNA sequence. The data hold about 140,000 clones, with roughly 84% observed a single time. Germline values: CDR1 LNHDA, CDR2 SQIVND (reference sequence). Trimming cost V 4 bases and J 4 bases; bases outside gene matches: 9. The CDR3 spans 15 residues. The receptor was isolated from a human donor in a cohort sampled during active COVID-19. Sequencing was performed on peripheral blood. The J gene is TRBJ1-2, the V gene TRBV19; 7 positions agree with TRBD1. The CDR3, as DNA: TGTGCCAGTAGTACCCGACAGGGCGGGGCCTATGGCTACACCTTC. Protein: CASSTRQGGAYGYTF.